The clone carrying this T cell receptor (beta chain) was found a few times. The antigen is unknown. Indicated treatment: oral pan-JAK inhibitor, 5-10 mg twice daily. Once RNA had been extracted, it was reverse transcribed into cDNA to act as the sequencing template. Data came from immunoSEQ multiplex PCR; TCRdb stores just in-frame clones and leaves some out. The repertoire consists of 150,000 to 200,000 clones, with 60% to 70% occurring once and the leading ten covering less than 4%. The CDR3 loop spans 16 amino acids. V was clipped by 0 bases and J by 5 bases; unmatched bases: 7. Germline loops: CDR1 MNHEY, CDR2 SVGAGI. This record comes from a study of CD8+ T cells in alopecia areata. Study summary: Treated patients were given 5 to 10 mg oral tofacitinib twice daily. General observations from the study: Having one nonresponder leaves uncertain how baseline CD8+ expansion relates to response.

The chain uses TRBV6-5 and TRBJ2-5; 9 nucleotides align to TRBD2. The sequencing here drew on CD4+ T cells sorted from blood, taken at week 4, from a patient treated with tofacitinib. This TCR derives from a human donor with alopecia areata. DNA of the CDR3: TGTGCCAGCAGTTACTCGGAGGGACTAGCCTGGGAGACCCAGTACTTC. This sequence encodes CASSYSEGLAWETQYF.